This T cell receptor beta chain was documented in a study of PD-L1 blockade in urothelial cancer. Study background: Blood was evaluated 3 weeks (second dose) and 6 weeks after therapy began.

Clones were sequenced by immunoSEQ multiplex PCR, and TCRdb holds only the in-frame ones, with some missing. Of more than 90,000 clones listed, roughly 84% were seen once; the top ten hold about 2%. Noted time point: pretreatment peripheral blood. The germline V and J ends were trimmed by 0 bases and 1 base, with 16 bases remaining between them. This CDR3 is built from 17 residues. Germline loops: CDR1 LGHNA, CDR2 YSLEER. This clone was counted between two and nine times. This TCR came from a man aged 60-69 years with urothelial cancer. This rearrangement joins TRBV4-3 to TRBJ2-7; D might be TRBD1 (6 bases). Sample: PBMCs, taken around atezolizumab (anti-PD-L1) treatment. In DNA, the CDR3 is TGCGCCAGCAGCCAAGATATCCTGCAGGGGCGTTCCTACGAGCAGTACTTC. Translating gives CASSQDILQGRSYEQYF.